A single sample is the source of the 7 T cell receptor beta chains below, sequenced in a study of blood T cell repertoires in COVID-19. Data came from immunoSEQ multiplex PCR; TCRdb stores just in-frame clones and leaves some out. The sample contains about 230,000 clones, 65% to 90% of which appear only once. What was sequenced was peripheral blood. The receptors here all came from a man aged 50 or older with COVID-19, enrolled during active disease.

The genes are TRBV7-8 and TRBJ2-6; maybe TRBD2 (5 bases). Germline-derived CDR1 and CDR2 are SGHVS and FQNEAQ. Trimming took off 4 bases at V and 12 bases at J, with 19 bases between the two ends. This CDR3 region has 15 residues. In nucleotides, the CDR3 is TGTGCCAGCAGCTCCCTGGGGAGCGGCGTCCGCGTCCTGACTTTC. Its translation: CASSSLGSGVRVLTF.

In this sample, this clone turned up a few times. The chain couples TRBV5-1 to TRBJ1-3, with TRBD1 matching over 7 bases. CDR3 length: 14 residues. Germline lookup yields CDR1 SGHRS and CDR2 YFSETQ. Trimming removed 4 bases from V and 3 bases from J; junction bases left unmatched: 4. The CDR3: CASSLGQFGNTIYF. The DNA for the CDR3 is TGCGCCAGCAGCCTGGGACAGTTTGGAAACACCATATATTTT.

This sequence joins TRBV12-3 or TRBV12-4 and TRBJ2-5; D gene ambiguous. V lost 3 bases and J 6 bases, leaving 11 bases between the germline ends. The CDR3 is 13 amino acids. This chain's CDR3 is CASSLVSRKTQYF. For the CDR3, the DNA is TGTGCCAGCAGTTTGGTTAGCCGAAAGACCCAGTACTTC.

This chain uses TRBV10-3 with TRBJ2-2; 12 nucleotides align to TRBD2. There are 17 residues in the CDR3. The J segment lost 5 bases and the V segment lost 6 bases, leaving 10 bases of the junction unmatched. CDR1 is ENHRY, CDR2 SYGVKD, per germline. The CDR3 DNA reads TGTGCCATCAGAGCTAGCGGGGGGGCCCCCGGTACCGGGGAGCTGTTTTTT. It specifies CAIRASGGAPGTGELFF.

The chain carries TRBV6-6 and TRBJ2-7; 7 bases align to TRBD1. This CDR3 has 14 residues. Germline values: CDR1 MNHNY, CDR2 SVGAGI (reference sequence). After removal of 6 bases from V and 5 bases from J, the junction contained 10 bases not matched to a gene. For the CDR3, the DNA is TGTGCCAGCAGCATGACAGGGCTAACGGACGAGCAGTACTTC. Its protein is CASSMTGLTDEQYF.

The chain carries TRBV21-1 and TRBJ2-4; the table names TRBD2, a call not compared with the DNA. TRBV21-1 is a known pseudogene. The CDR3 runs to 18 residues. The CDR3 DNA sequence: TGTGCCAGCAGCAAAAAGGGGGGGGACCCCATAGCCAAAAACATTCAGTACTTC. Translation gives CASSKKGGDPIAKNIQYF.

The chain recombines TRBV6-5 with TRBJ1-1, with D perhaps matching TRBD1 (5 bases). The length of the CDR3 is 13 residues. Germline lookup yields CDR1 MNHEY and CDR2 SVGAGI. Between the trimmed V and J ends, which lost 7 bases and 1 base, there was a span of 10 bases. Here the CDR3 DNA reads TGTGCCAGCATGATGACAGCGAACACTGAAGCTTTCTTT. It encodes CASMMTANTEAFF.